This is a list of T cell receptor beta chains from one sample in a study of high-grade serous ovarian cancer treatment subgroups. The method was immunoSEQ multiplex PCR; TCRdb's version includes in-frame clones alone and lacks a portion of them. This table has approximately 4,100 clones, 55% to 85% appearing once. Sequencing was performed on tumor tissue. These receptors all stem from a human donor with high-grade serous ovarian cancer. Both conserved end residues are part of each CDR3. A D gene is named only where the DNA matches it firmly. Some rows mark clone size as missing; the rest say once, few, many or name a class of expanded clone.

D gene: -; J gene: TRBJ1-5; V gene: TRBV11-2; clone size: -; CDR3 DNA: TGTGCCAGCAGCCCATATAGCAATCAGCCCCAGCATTTT; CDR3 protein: CASSPYSNQPQHF
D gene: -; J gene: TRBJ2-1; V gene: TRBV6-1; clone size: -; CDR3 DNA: TGTGCCAGCAGAGGGGGGGGGAATGAGCAGTTCTTC; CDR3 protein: CASRGGGNEQFF
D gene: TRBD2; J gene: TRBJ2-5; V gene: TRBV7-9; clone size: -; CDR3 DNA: TGTGCCAGCAGCTTAGGATCTAGCGGGGGAGAGACCCAGTACTTC; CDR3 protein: CASSLGSSGGETQYF
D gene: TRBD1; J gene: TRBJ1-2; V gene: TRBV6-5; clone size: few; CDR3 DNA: TGTGCCAGCAGTTTAGCGCAGGGACAGGGAGCGGGTGGCTACACCTTC; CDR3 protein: CASSLAQGQGAGGYTF
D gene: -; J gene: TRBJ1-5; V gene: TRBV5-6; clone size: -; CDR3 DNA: TGTGCCAGCAGCTTACAGGGTGATTGGAATCAGCCCCAGCATTTT; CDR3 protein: CASSLQGDWNQPQHF
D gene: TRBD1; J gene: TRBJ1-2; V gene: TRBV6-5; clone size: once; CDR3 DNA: TGTGCCAGCAGTTCCAACAGGGGGCTAGGATATGGCTACACCTTC; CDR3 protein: CASSSNRGLGYGYTF
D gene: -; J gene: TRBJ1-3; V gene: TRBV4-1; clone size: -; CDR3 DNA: TGCGCCAGCAGCCAGACCCAGGGGAGTCGAGACACCATATATTTT; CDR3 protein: CASSQTQGSRDTIYF
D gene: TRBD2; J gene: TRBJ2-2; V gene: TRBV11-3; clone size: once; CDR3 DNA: TGTGCCAGCAGCTTACAGCGGGGATTCGGGGAGCTGTTTTTT; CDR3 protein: CASSLQRGFGELFF
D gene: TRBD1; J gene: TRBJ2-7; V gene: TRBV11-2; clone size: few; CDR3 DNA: TGTGCCAGCAGCTTAGATACCGGGACAGGGGCCTACGAGCAGTACTTC; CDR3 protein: CASSLDTGTGAYEQYF
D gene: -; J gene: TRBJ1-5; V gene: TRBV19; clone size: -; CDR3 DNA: TGTGCCAGTAGTATATCACAGGGAGTCTATCAGCCCCAGCATTTT; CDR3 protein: CASSISQGVYQPQHF
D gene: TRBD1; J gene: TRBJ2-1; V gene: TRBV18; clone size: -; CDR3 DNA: TGTGCCAGCTCACCCCCGGACAGGGGAGAGTCCTACAATGAGCAGTTCTTC; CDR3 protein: CASSPPDRGESYNEQFF
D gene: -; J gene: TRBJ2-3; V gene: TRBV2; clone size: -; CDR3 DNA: TGTGCCAGCAAAAGCCAGGGGATGGTTCAGGGTACGCAGTATTTT; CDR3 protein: CASKSQGMVQGTQYF
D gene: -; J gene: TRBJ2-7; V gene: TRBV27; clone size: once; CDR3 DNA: TGTGCCAGCGGAAAGATAGAGCAGTACTTC; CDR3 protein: CASGKIEQYF
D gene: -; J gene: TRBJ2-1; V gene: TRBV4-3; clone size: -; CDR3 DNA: TGCGCCAGCAGCCAATCCGCGGAAGGGTCCAATGAGCAGTTCTTC; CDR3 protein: CASSQSAEGSNEQFF
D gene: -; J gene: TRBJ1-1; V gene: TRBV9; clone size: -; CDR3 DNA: TGTGCCAGCAGCACAGATGGCGACACTGAAGCTTTCTTT; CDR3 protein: CASSTDGDTEAFF
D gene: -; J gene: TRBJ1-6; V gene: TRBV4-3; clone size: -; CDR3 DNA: TGCGCCAGCAGCCAAGATCGTTCTTCCCCCCTCCACTTT; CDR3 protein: CASSQDRSSPLHF
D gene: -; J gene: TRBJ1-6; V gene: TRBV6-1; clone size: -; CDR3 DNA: TGTGCCAGCACGACTTTTAGGAGCTATAATTCACCCCTCCACTTT; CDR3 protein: CASTTFRSYNSPLHF
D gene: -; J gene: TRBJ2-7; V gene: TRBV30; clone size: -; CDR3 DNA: TGTGCCCACGGAGGGGGGGGCGAGCAGTACTTC; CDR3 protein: CAHGGGGEQYF
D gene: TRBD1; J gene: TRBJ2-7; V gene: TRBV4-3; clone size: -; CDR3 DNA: TGCGCCAGCAGCCAAGAAAAAGCAGGGGGCTACGAGCAGTACTTC; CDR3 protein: CASSQEKAGGYEQYF
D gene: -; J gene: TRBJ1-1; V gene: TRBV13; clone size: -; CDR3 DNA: TGTGCCAGCAGCCCAGGCGGGGCGAACACTGAAGCTTTCTTT; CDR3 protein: CASSPGGANTEAFF
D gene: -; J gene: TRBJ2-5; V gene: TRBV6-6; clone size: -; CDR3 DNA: TGTGCCAGCAGCCAAACGGAGACCCAGTACTTC; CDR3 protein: CASSQTETQYF
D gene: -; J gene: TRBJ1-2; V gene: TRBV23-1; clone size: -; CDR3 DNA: TGCGCCAGCAGCCTTAGACAGTCTAACTATGGCTACACCTTC; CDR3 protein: CASSLRQSNYGYTF
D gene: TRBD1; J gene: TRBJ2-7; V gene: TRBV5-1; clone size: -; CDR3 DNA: TGCGCCAGCAGTAGGGACAGCTACGAGCAGTACTTC; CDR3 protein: CASSRDSYEQYF
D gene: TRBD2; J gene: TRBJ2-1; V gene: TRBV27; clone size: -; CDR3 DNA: TGTGCCAGCAGTTTGTCTAGCGGGGGCCTGTACAATGAGCAGTTCTTC; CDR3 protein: CASSLSSGGLYNEQFF
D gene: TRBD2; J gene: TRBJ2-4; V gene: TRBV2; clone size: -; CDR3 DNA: TGTGCCAGCAACCGGGAGGGAGCCAAAAACATTCAGTACTTC; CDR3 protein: CASNREGAKNIQYF
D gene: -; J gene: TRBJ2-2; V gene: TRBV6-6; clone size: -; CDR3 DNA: TGTGCCAGCAGTTACTGGGGAACGAACACCGGGGAGCTGTTTTTT; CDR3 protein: CASSYWGTNTGELFF
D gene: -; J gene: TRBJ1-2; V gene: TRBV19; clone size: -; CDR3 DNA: TGTGCCAGTTTCAGGGACTATGGCTACACCTTC; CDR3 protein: CASFRDYGYTF
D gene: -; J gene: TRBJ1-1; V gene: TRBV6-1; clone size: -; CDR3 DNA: TGTGCCAGCAGTGATGCCCACATGAACACTGAAGCTTTCTTT; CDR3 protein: CASSDAHMNTEAFF
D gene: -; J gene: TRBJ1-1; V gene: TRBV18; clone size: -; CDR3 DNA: TGTGCCAGCTCACTTTCCGTAACTGAAGCTTTCTTT; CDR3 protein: CASSLSVTEAFF
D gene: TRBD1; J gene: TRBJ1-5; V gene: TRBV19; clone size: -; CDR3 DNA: TGTGCCAGTAGTGCTTCAGGGACAGGCAATCAGCCCCAGCATTTT; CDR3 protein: CASSASGTGNQPQHF
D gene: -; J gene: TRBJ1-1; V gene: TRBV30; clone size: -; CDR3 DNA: TGTGCCTGGAGTGTAATTGGGGGCGGCACTGAAGCTTTCTTT; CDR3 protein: CAWSVIGGGTEAFF
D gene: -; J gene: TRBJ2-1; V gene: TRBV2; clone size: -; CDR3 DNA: TGTGCCAGCAGTGAAGTTGGGGGAGCCCTCGGCAATGAGCAGTTCTTC; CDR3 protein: CASSEVGGALGNEQFF
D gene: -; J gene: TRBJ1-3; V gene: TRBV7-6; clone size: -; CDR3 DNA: TGTGCCAGCAGCCCCATGGACAGATTCGGAGGAAACACCATATATTTT; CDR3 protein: CASSPMDRFGGNTIYF
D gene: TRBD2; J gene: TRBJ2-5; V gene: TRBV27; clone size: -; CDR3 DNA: TGTGCCAGCAGTTTAGTTTCGGGGGGGGTAGGTCAAGAGACCCAGTACTTC; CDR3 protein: CASSLVSGGVGQETQYF
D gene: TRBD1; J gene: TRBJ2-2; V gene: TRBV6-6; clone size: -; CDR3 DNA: TGTGCCAGCAGCCTCTCAGGGGGTCTCGGGGAGCTGTTTTTT; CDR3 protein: CASSLSGGLGELFF
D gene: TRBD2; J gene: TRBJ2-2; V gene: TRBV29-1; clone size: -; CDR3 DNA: TGCAGCGTTCTCGATAGCGGGGACACCGGGGAGCTGTTTTTT; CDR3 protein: CSVLDSGDTGELFF
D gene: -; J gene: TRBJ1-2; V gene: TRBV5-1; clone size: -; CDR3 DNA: TGCGCCAGCAGCTTGGAGGGTAACTATGGCTACACCTTC; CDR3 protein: CASSLEGNYGYTF
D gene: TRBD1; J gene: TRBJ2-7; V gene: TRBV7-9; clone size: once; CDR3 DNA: TGTGCCAGCAGCACCCAGGGTGGGGACAGGGCCTACGAGCAGTACTTC; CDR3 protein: CASSTQGGDRAYEQYF
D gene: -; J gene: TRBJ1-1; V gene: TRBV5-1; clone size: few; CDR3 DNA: TGCGCCAGCAGCCTTTTAGGAGGAAGCACTGAAGCTTTCTTT; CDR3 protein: CASSLLGGSTEAFF
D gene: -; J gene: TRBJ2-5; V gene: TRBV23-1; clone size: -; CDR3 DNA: TGCGCCAGCAGTCAATTTTGGGACGGGCCGAAAGAAAGCCAAGAGACCCAGTACTTC; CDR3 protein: CASSQFWDGPKESQETQYF
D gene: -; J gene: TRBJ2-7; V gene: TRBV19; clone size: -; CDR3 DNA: TGTGCCAGTAGTCTGGGACACACCTACGAGCAGTACTTC; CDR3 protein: CASSLGHTYEQYF
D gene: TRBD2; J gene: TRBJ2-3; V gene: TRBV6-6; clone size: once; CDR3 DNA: TGTGCCAGCAGTTACGGGACTAGCGGGGGGGCAGATACGCAGTATTTT; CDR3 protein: CASSYGTSGGADTQYF
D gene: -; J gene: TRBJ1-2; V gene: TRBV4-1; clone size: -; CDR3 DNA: TGCGCCAGCAGCCAAGTCCTTACCGGGCGCGCTAGGGGCTACACCTTC; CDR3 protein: CASSQVLTGRARGYTF
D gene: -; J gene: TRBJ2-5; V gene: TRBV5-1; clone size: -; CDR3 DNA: TGCGCCAGCAGCTTGGCCGGCGGCCAAGAGACCCAGTACTTC; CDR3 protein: CASSLAGGQETQYF
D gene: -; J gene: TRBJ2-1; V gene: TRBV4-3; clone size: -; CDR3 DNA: TGCGCCAGCAGCCAAGAAGTATACAATGAGCAGTTCTTC; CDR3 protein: CASSQEVYNEQFF
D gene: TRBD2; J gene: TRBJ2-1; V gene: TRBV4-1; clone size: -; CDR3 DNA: TGCGCCAGCAGCCAATATAGCGGGGGGCCAAACAATGAGCAGTTCTTC; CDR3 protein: CASSQYSGGPNNEQFF
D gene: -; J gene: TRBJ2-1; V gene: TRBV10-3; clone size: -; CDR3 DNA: TGTGCCATCAGTGAGTCGCAGAGTGAGCAGTTCTTC; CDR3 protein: CAISESQSEQFF
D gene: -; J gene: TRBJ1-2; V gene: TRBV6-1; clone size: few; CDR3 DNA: TGTGCCAGCAGCCCTACCGGGTTGAACTATGGCTACACCTTC; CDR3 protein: CASSPTGLNYGYTF
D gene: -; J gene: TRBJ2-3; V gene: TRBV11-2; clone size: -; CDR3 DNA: TGTGCCAGCGGGCAGATCATAGATACGCAGTATTTT; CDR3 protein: CASGQIIDTQYF
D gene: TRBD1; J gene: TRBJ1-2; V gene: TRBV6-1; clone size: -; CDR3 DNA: TGTGCCAGCAGTGCTCAAAGGACAGGGAACTATGGCTACACCTTC; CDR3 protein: CASSAQRTGNYGYTF
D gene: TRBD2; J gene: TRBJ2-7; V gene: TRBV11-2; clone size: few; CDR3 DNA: TGTGCCAGCAGCTCCACATGGGGGGGGACCTCCTACGAGCAGTACTTC; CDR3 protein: CASSSTWGGTSYEQYF
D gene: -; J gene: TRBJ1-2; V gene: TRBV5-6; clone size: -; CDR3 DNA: TGTGCCAGCAGCTCAGGAGGTTTTAGCTACACCTTC; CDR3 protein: CASSSGGFSYTF
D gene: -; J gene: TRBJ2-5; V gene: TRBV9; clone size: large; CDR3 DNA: TGTGCCAGCAGCGTAGGGCAAGAGGGGGCCCAGTACTTC; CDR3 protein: CASSVGQEGAQYF
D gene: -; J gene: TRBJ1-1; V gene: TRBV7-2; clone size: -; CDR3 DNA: TGTGCCAGCAGCTTAGGCCCACACACTGAAGCTTTCTTT; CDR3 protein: CASSLGPHTEAFF